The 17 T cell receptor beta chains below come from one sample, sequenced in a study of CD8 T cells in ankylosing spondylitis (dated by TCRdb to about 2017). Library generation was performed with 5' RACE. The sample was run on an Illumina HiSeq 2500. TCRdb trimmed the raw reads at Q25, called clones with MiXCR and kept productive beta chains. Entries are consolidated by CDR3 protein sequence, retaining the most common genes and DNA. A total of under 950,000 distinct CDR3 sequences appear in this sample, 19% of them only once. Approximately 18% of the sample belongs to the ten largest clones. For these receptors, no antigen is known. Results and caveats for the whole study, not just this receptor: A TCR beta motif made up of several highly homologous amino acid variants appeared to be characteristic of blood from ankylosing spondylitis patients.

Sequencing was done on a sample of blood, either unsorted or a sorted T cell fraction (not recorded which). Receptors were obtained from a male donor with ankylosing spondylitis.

CDR3 protein: CSAPASGGQHEQYF. CDR3 nucleotides: TGCAGTGCTCCCGCTAGCGGGGGCCAACACGAGCAGTACTTC. This chain connects TRBV20-1 to TRBJ2-7; 10 nucleotides match TRBD2. J lost 5 bases, V lost 5 bases, and 9 bases had no gene match. This CDR3 spans 14 amino acids. Per germline, CDR1 DFQATT and CDR2 SNEGSKA (reference sequence).

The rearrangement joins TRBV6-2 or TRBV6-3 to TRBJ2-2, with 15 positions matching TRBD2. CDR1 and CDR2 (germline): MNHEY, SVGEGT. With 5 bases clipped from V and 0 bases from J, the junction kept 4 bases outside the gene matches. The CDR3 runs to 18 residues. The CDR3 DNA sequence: TGTGCCAGCAGTCCAGGACTAGCGGGGGGGCCGAACACCGGGGAGCTGTTTTTT. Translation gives CASSPGLAGGPNTGELFF.

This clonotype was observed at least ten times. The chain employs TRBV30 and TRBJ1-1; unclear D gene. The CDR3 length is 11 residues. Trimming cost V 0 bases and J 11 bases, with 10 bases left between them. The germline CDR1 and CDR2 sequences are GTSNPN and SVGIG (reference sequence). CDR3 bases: TGTGCCTGGAGTGTAACGCTGGAGGCTTTCTTT. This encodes CAWSVTLEAFF. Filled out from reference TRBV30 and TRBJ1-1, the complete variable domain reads SQTIHQWPATLVQPVGSPLSLECTVEGTSNPNLYWYRQAAGRGLQLLFYSVGIGQISSEVPQNLSASRPQDRQFILSSKKLLLSDSGFYLCAWSVTLEAFFGQGTRLTVV.

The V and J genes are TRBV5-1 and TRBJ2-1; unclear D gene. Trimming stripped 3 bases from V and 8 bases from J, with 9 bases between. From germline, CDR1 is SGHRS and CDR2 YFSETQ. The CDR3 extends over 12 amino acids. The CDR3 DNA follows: TGCGCCAGCAGCTACGGTGTAGATGAGCAGTTCTTC. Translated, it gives CASSYGVDEQFF.

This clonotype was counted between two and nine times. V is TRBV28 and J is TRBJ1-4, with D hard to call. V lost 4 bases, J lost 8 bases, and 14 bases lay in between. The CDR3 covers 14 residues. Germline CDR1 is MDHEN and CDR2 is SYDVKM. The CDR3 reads CASSSSGLREKLFF. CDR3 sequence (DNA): TGTGCCAGCAGTTCCTCGGGGTTAAGGGAAAAACTGTTTTTT.

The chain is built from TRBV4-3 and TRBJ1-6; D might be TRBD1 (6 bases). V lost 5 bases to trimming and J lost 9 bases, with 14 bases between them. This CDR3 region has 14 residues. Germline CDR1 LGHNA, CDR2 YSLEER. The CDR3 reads CASSAGVSVSPLHF. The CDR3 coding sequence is TGCGCCAGCAGCGCAGGGGTTTCGGTTTCACCCCTCCACTTT.

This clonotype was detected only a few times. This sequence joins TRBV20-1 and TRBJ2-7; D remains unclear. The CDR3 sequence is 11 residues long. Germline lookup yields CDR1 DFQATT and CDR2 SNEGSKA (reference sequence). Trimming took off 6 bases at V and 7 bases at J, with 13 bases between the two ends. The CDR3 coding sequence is TGCAGTGCCCGGAATCCCCTGGAGCAGTACTTC. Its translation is CSARNPLEQYF.

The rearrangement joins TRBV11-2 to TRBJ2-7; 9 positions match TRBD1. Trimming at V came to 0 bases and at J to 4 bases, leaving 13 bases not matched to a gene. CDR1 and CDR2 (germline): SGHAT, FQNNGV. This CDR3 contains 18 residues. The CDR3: CASSLELGRQGEVYEQYF. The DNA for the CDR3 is TGTGCCAGCAGCTTAGAGTTGGGGCGACAGGGGGAGGTTTACGAGCAGTACTTC.

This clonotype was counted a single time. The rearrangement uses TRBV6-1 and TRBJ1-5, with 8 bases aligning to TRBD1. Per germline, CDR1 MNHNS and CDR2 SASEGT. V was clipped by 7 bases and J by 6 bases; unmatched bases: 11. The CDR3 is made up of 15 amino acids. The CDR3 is CASMRSGGASQPQHF. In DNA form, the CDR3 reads TGTGCCAGCATGAGGTCAGGGGGCGCGAGTCAGCCCCAGCATTTT.

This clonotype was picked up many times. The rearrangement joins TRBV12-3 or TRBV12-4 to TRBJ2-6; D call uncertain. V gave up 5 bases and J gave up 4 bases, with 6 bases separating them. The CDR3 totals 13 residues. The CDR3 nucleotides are TGTGCCAGCAGTCGGCCAGGGGCCAACGTCCTGACTTTC. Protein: CASSRPGANVLTF.

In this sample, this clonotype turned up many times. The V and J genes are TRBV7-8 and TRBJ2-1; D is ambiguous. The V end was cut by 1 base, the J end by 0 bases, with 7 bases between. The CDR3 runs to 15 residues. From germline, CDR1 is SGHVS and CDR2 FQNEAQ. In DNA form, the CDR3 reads TGTGCCAGCAGCTTAGTGGAGAGCTCCTACAATGAGCAGTTCTTC. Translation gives CASSLVESSYNEQFF.

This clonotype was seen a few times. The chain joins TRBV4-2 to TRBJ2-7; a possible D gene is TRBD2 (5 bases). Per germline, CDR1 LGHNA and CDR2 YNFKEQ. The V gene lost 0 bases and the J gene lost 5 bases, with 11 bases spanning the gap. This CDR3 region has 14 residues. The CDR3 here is CASSQEIGSDEQYF. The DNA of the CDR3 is TGTGCCAGCAGCCAAGAAATTGGGAGCGACGAGCAGTACTTC.

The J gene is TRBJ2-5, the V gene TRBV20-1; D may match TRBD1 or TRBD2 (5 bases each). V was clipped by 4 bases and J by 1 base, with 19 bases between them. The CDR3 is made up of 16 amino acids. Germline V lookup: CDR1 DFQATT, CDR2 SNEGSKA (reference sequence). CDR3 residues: CSATERAIRGQETQYF. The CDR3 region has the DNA TGCAGTGCTACTGAGAGGGCGATAAGGGGCCAAGAGACCCAGTACTTC.

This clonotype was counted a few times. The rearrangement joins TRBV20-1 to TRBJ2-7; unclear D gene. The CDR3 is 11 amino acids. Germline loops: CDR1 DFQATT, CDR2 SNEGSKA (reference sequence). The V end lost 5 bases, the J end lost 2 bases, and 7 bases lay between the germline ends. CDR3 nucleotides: TGCAGTGCTGAATTGGCCTACGAGCAGTACTTC. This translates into CSAELAYEQYF.

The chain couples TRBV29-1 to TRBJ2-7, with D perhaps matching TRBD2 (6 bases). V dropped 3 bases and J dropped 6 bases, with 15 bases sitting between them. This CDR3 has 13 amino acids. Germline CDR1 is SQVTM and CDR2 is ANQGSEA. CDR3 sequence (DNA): TGCAGCGTTGAGGCTAGCGATCGTTCCGAGCAGTACTTC. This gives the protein CSVEASDRSEQYF.

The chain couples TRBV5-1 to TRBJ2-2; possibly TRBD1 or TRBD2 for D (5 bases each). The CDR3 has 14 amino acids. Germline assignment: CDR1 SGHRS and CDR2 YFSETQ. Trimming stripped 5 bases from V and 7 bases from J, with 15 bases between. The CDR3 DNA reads TGCGCCAGCAGGGGGCTCTCGGGAAGCGGGGAGCTGTTTTTT. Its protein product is CASRGLSGSGELFF.

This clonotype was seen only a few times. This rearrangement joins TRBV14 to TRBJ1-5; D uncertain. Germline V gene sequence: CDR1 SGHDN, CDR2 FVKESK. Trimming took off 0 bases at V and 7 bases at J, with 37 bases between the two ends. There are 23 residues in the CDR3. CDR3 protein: CASSQEALKCWVDGKPFGQPQHF. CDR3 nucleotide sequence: TGTGCCAGCAGCCAAGAGGCCCTAAAGTGCTGGGTTGACGGAAAACCCTTCGGACAGCCCCAGCATTTT.